This T cell receptor beta chain was profiled in a study of PD-1 blockade in classical Hodgkin lymphoma. TCRdb's copy holds only in-frame clones and misses some; the assay was immunoSEQ multiplex PCR. This table holds approximately 9,900 clones, 75% to 95% found once. The germline V and J ends were trimmed by 3 bases and 3 bases, with 12 bases remaining between them. The CDR3 loop spans 15 amino acids. Germline loops: CDR1 SGHTA, CDR2 FQGNSA. Time point: newly diagnosed, previously untreated cHL patient sample. Through magnetic negative selection, CD8+ T cells were separated from PBMCs that had been thawed.

Sequencing used CD8+ T cells from blood. The receptor was derived from a human donor with classical Hodgkin lymphoma. This rearrangement joins TRBV7-2 to TRBJ2-1, with D perhaps TRBD2 (5 bases). CDR3 bases: TGTGCCAGCAGCTTCAACCGGGATTACTACAATGAGCAGTTCTTC. Protein product: CASSFNRDYYNEQFF. The full variable domain, with the rest looked up from reference TRBV7-2 and TRBJ2-1, is GAGVSQSPSNKVTEKGKDVELRCDPISGHTALYWYRQSLGQGLEFLIYFQGNSAPDKSGLPSDRFSAERTGGSVSTLTIQRTQQEDSAVYLCASSFNRDYYNEQFFGPGTRLTVL.